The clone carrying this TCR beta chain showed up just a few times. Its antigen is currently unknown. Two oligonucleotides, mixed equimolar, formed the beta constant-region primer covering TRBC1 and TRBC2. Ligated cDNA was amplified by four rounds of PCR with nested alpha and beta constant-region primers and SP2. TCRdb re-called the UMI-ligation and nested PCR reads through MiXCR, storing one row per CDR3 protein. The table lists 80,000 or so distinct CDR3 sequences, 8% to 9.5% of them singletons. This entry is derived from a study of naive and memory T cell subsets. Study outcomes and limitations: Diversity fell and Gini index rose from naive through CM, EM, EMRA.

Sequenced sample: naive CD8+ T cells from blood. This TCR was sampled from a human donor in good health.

The CDR3 DNA sequence: TGTGCCAGCAGTTACTCGAACGGCAATGAGCAGTTCTTC. This translates into CASSYSNGNEQFF. V gene TRBV6-2 or TRBV6-3 combines with J gene TRBJ2-1; D unclear. CDR1 is MNHEY, CDR2 SVGEGT, per germline. V dropped 0 bases and J dropped 6 bases, with 6 bases sitting between them. The CDR3 extends over 13 amino acids.